This entry describes one T cell receptor beta chain. Its antigen is undetermined. The data originate from a study of T cell repertoires in cytomegalovirus infection. At the level of the study: Both recently identified HLA-C-restricted and well-studied HLA-B-restricted CMV epitopes were used in the study. Matching HLA type, along with CMV infection, was indicated by public TCR beta signatures. Broader study findings: Dominant in the ex vivo response were TCR beta clonotypes restricted by HLA-C and specific for CMV.

TCRdb redid the calling of the reads with MiXCR, one entry per CDR3 protein. The repertoire consists of some 350,000 distinct CDR3 sequences, with almost 30% occurring once and the leading ten covering roughly 20%. Sequenced here: cultured PBMCs, sampled from culture after CMV antigen stimulation. The TCR was taken from a human donor in good health (CMV status not recorded). Some clones in this sample may be carry-over from other donors' samples.

The CDR3 sequence: CASTWTSGREGGTHNEQFF. In DNA form, the CDR3 reads TGTGCCAGCACCTGGACTAGCGGGAGGGAAGGGGGCACACACAATGAGCAGTTCTTC. The V and J genes are TRBV11-1 and TRBJ2-1; 15 nucleotides line up with TRBD2. Trimming took 7 bases from V and 5 from J; bases not matched to a gene: 15. The CDR3 contains 19 residues. Germline-derived CDR1 and CDR2 are SGHAT and FQDESV (reference sequence). Full variable domain (missing parts from reference TRBV11-1 and TRBJ2-1): EAEVAQSPRYKITEKSQAVAFWCDPISGHATLYWYRQILGQGPELLVQFQDESVVDDSQLPKDRFSAERLKGVDSTLKIQPAELGDSAMYLCASTWTSGREGGTHNEQFFGPGTRLTVL.